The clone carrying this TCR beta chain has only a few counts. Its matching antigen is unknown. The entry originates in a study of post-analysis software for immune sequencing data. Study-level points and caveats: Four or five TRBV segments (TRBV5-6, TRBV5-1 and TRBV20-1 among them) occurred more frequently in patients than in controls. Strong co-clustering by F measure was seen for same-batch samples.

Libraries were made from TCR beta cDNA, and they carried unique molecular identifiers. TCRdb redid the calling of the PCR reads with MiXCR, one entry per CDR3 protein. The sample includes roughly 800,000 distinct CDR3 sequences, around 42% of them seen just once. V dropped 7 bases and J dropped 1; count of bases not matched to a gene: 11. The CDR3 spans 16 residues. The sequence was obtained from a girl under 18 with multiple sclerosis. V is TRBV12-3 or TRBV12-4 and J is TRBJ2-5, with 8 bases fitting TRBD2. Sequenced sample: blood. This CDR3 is CASTLGKRESQETQYF. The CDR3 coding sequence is TGTGCCAGCACCTTAGGAAAGCGGGAGAGCCAAGAGACCCAGTACTTC.